These 17 T cell receptor beta chains originate from one sample sequenced in a study of immune cell composition in non-small cell lung cancer. Sequencing was performed with immunoSEQ multiplex PCR; in TCRdb, only in-frame clones are kept and a portion is missing. In the table there are 2,500 or so clones, roughly 80% of which are singletons. The sample taken for sequencing was lung tumor tissue. The receptors here all came from a human donor with non-small cell lung cancer.

The chain is built from TRBV5-1 and TRBJ2-1; 12 bases fit TRBD2. CDR1 is SGHRS and CDR2 is YFSETQ in the germline V gene. The CDR3 runs to 15 residues. V lost 1 base and J lost 6; bases outside the gene matches: 2. The CDR3 DNA reads as TGCGCCAGCAGCTTGATGACTAGCGGGGGCAATGAGCAGTTCTTC. It translates to CASSLMTSGGNEQFF.

The V gene is TRBV7-2, the J gene TRBJ2-5; D gene uncertain. The CDR3 consists of 15 residues. Trimming took off 2 bases at V and 1 base at J, with 11 bases between the two ends. Germline loops: CDR1 SGHTA, CDR2 FQGNSA. Here the CDR3 DNA reads TGTGCCAGCAGCTTAAGAGTCCCGGTCCAAGAGACCCAGTACTTC. It specifies CASSLRVPVQETQYF.

The J gene is TRBJ1-3, the V gene TRBV21-1. TRBV21-1 is a pseudogene segment. This CDR3 is 15 amino acids long. The chain's CDR3 is CASSTQAYSGNTIYF. The CDR3 DNA sequence: TGTGCCAGCAGCACCCAAGCCTATTCTGGAAACACCATATATTTT.

The V and J genes are TRBV6-1 and TRBJ2-4, with D perhaps matching TRBD2 (6 bases). This CDR3 contains 13 residues. CDR1 is MNHNS and CDR2 is SASEGT in the germline V gene. Between the trimmed V and J ends, which lost 7 bases and 4 bases, there was a span of 11 bases. CDR3 amino acids: CASKGLLKNIQYF. Here the CDR3 DNA reads TGTGCCAGCAAGGGACTGCTTAAAAACATTCAGTACTTC.

The rearrangement joins TRBV19 to TRBJ2-5; 9 bases map to TRBD1. The germline gives CDR1 LNHDA, CDR2 SQIVND (reference sequence). There are 14 residues in the CDR3. V shed 4 bases and J 4 bases; nucleotides not matched to a gene: 4. The CDR3 DNA follows: TGTGCCAGTAGTACGGGACAGGGTGGAGAGACCCAGTACTTC. This encodes CASSTGQGGETQYF.

The chain uses TRBV18 and TRBJ2-3; the D gene is possibly TRBD1 (6 bases). CDR3 size: 14 residues. Germline CDR1 and CDR2: KGHSH and LQKENI. The V end lost 0 bases, the J end lost 6 bases, and 10 bases lay between the germline ends. In nucleotides, the CDR3 is TGTGCCAGCTCACCACCGTGGCAGGGGGATACGCAGTATTTT. It encodes CASSPPWQGDTQYF. The entire variable domain, with the rest obtained from reference TRBV18 and TRBJ2-3, is as follows: NAGVMQNPRHLVRRRGQEARLRCSPMKGHSHVYWYRQLPEEGLKFMVYLQKENIIDESGMPKERFSAEFPKEGPSILRIQQVVRGDSAAYFCASSPPWQGDTQYFGPGTRLTVL.

This clone is a singleton in its sample. The chain employs TRBV5-1 and TRBJ2-1; D unclear. V lost 0 bases to trimming and J lost 12 bases, with 16 bases between them. CDR3 length equals 14 residues. CDR1 and CDR2 (germline): SGHRS, YFSETQ. The CDR3 sequence: CASSLDGVVLGQFF. Here the CDR3 DNA reads TGCGCCAGCAGCTTGGATGGAGTCGTTTTAGGGCAGTTCTTC.

The V and J genes are TRBV19 and TRBJ1-6; 7 bases align to TRBD1. The ends lost 5 bases at V and 7 bases at J; junction bases unmatched: 8. The CDR3 covers 15 residues. The V gene's germline CDR1 is LNHDA and CDR2 SQIVND (reference sequence). This CDR3 reads CASSDWDSLNSPLHF. The CDR3 region has the DNA TGTGCCAGTAGTGACTGGGACAGCCTAAATTCACCCCTCCACTTT.

The J gene is TRBJ2-7, the V gene TRBV6-4; D is unclear. CDR1 is MRHNA, CDR2 SNTAGT, per germline. V was clipped by 8 bases and J by 4 bases, with 3 bases between them. This CDR3 is built from 9 residues. CDR3 nucleotide sequence: TGTGCCAGCCCTTACGAGCAGTACTTC. It encodes CASPYEQYF.

The chain is built from TRBV2 and TRBJ2-7; 9 bases are shared with TRBD1. The V segment lost 7 bases and the J segment 2 bases; nucleotides outside the gene matches: 6. CDR3 length equals 14 residues. Germline CDR1 SNHLY, CDR2 FYNNEI. The CDR3, as DNA: TGTGCCAGCATAAAAACAGGGGGCACCTACGAGCAGTACTTC. Protein product: CASIKTGGTYEQYF.

The CDR3 DNA follows: TGTGCCATCAGCCCGGTTGGAAACACCATATATTTT. It yields the protein CAISPVGNTIYF. The V call is TRBV10-3, the J call TRBJ1-3; D gene unclear. The CDR3 covers 12 residues. CDR1 and CDR2 from the germline V gene are ENHRY and SYGVKD. V gave up 6 bases and J gave up 3 bases, with 6 bases separating them.

In this sample, this clone turned up once. The V gene is TRBV2, the J gene TRBJ2-3; tentative D call: TRBD2 (5 bases). Trimming stripped 4 bases from V and 1 base from J, with 9 bases between. Germline V gives CDR1 SNHLY, CDR2 FYNNEI. The length of the CDR3 is 14 residues. The CDR3 spells CASSVGSGTDTQYF. In nucleotides, the CDR3 is TGTGCCAGCAGTGTTGGGAGCGGCACAGATACGCAGTATTTT.

The chain links TRBV9 to TRBJ1-6; TRBD1 matches 7 bases. Germline V gene lookup returns CDR1 SGDLS and CDR2 YYNGEE. The V segment lost 6 bases and the J segment 10 bases; nucleotides outside the gene matches: 10. The CDR3 sequence is 14 residues long. The CDR3 reads CASNTGTALSPLHF. The CDR3 bases are TGTGCCAGCAACACCGGGACAGCGTTGTCACCCCTCCACTTT. Drawing the rest from reference TRBV9 and TRBJ1-6, the complete variable domain is DSGVTQTPKHLITATGQRVTLRCSPRSGDLSVYWYQQSLDQGLQFLIQYYNGEERAKGNILERFSAQQFPDLHSELNLSSLELGDSALYFCASNTGTALSPLHFGNGTRLTVT.

The V gene is TRBV6-4, the J gene TRBJ1-3, with D tentatively TRBD1 (5 bases). The CDR3 consists of 15 residues. From germline, CDR1 is MRHNA and CDR2 SNTAGT. Trimming shortened V by 2 bases and J by 7 bases, and 15 bases separated the two germline ends. CDR3 region: CASSDKCGAANTIYF. CDR3 bases: TGTGCCAGCAGTGACAAGTGTGGGGCAGCGAACACCATATATTTT.

This clone was counted a few times. The chain has TRBV5-1 and TRBJ2-1; weak D call: TRBD1 (5 bases). The CDR3 has 15 amino acids. The V end was cut by 1 base, the J end by 7 bases, with 15 bases between. Germline V gene data show CDR1 as SGHRS and CDR2 as YFSETQ. The CDR3 nucleotides read TGCGCCAGCAGCTTGATCCCCGAGACAGCTAATGAGCAGTTCTTC. Translation: CASSLIPETANEQFF. Filled out from reference TRBV5-1 and TRBJ2-1, the complete variable domain reads KAGVTQTPRYLIKTRGQQVTLSCSPISGHRSVSWYQQTPGQGLQFLFEYFSETQRNKGNFPGRFSGRQFSNSRSEMNVSTLELGDSALYLCASSLIPETANEQFFGPGTRLTVL.

This clone was seen once. The chain links TRBV2 to TRBJ2-7; TRBD2 matches 7 bases. The CDR3 spans 15 residues. V dropped 6 bases and J dropped 4; count of bases not matched to a gene: 12. Germline CDR1 reads SNHLY; CDR2 reads FYNNEI. CDR3 sequence (DNA): TGTGCCAGCAGCCCCGGCGGTACGGGGGGTTACGAGCAGTACTTC. It encodes CASSPGGTGGYEQYF.

This chain links TRBV9 with TRBJ2-7; tentative D call: TRBD2 (5 bases). This CDR3 has 14 amino acids. The V and J ends lost 0 bases and 1 base respectively, with 8 bases between them. The germline gives CDR1 SGDLS, CDR2 YYNGEE. The CDR3, as DNA: TGTGCCAGCAGCGTAGACGAGCGGTCCTACGAGCAGTACTTC. This encodes CASSVDERSYEQYF.